The 5 T cell receptor beta chains reported below all come from one sample, sequenced in a study of cytomegalovirus exposure and HLA in healthy donors. Profiling relied on immunoSEQ multiplex PCR, and the TCRdb table lists in-frame clones only, not all of them. The sample comprises 200,000 or so clones, approximately 82% of which are singletons, and around an eighth rests with the top ten. The material sequenced was PBMCs. These receptors all come from a woman in her thirties in good health and CMV-seropositive.

The chain is built from TRBV18 and TRBJ2-5; 9 positions match TRBD1. CDR3 length: 14 residues. Germline lookup yields CDR1 KGHSH and CDR2 LQKENI. V lost 6 bases to trimming and J lost 5 bases; unmatched junction nucleotides: 7. CDR3 bases: TGTGCCAGCTCTCTGGGACAGGGAGGCGAGACCCAGTACTTC. Protein sequence: CASSLGQGGETQYF.

In its sample, this clone was seen once. The CDR3 region is CASSRGRGQQYF. For the CDR3, the DNA is TGTGCCAGCTCCCGAGGGCGGGGCCAGCAGTACTTC. The rearrangement joins TRBV18 to TRBJ2-7; TRBD2 might be the D (6 bases). Germline V CDR1 and CDR2: KGHSH, LQKENI. This CDR3 has 12 amino acids. Trimming pared 6 bases from V and 8 bases from J, leaving 14 bases between. The variable domain in full, with the rest retrieved from reference TRBV18 and TRBJ2-7, is NAGVMQNPRHLVRRRGQEARLRCSPMKGHSHVYWYRQLPEEGLKFMVYLQKENIIDESGMPKERFSAEFPKEGPSILRIQQVVRGDSAAYFCASSRGRGQQYFGPGTRLTVT.

This clone was found once. The chain links TRBV10-3 to TRBJ2-7; D might be TRBD2 (6 bases). This CDR3 has 13 residues. Germline values: CDR1 ENHRY, CDR2 SYGVKD. V shed 8 bases and J shed 2 bases, with 13 bases lying between them. The DNA for the CDR3 is TGTGCCATCGGCGCGGGACCTACCTACGAGCAGTACTTC. Its protein product is CAIGAGPTYEQYF.

V usage is TRBV6-5 and J usage is TRBJ1-2; D is perhaps TRBD1 (6 bases). Trimming stripped 0 bases from V and 8 bases from J, with 10 bases between. Looked up from germline, CDR1 is MNHEY and CDR2 is SVGAGI. The CDR3 is made up of 13 amino acids. The CDR3 region is CASSYSRGEGYTF. CDR3 sequence (DNA): TGTGCCAGCAGTTACTCCAGGGGTGAAGGCTACACCTTC.

The rearrangement links TRBV27 to TRBJ1-1; D possibly corresponds to TRBD1 (6 bases). V gave up 4 bases and J gave up 4 bases, with 10 bases separating them. Germline-derived CDR1 and CDR2 are MNHEY and SMNVEV (reference sequence). CDR3 length: 13 amino acids. The CDR3, as DNA: TGTGCCAGCAGTTCAGGGGTAGCCACTGAAGCTTTCTTT. This codes for CASSSGVATEAFF.